Below are 10 T cell receptor beta chains sequenced from a single sample in a study of T-cell memory formation after mild COVID-19. Using its own MiXCR run on the 5' RACE reads, TCRdb lists one record per CDR3 protein. Of about 400,000 distinct CDR3 sequences detected, less than 25% appear once; the ten largest clones hold about 10%. Sequences were obtained from PBMCs or a T cell subset sorted from them (not recorded which). The receptors were sampled from an adult woman who had mild COVID-19 (a few samples of this study predate the infection). Cell type and time point are not known.

The sample holds one count of this clonotype. V gene TRBV30 combines with J gene TRBJ2-1; possibly TRBD2 for D (5 bases). Deletions cut 0 bases from V and 15 bases from J, with 15 bases between. CDR1 and CDR2 (germline): GTSNPN, SVGIG (reference sequence). This CDR3 has 12 residues. The CDR3 nucleotides read TGTGCCTGGAGTGTAGGTCCGAGGGTTTGGTTCTTC. The encoded protein is CAWSVGPRVWFF.

The rearrangement links TRBV7-9 to TRBJ2-7; D not resolved. In germline, CDR1 is SEHNR, CDR2 FQNEAQ (reference sequence). Trimming removed 5 bases from V and 3 bases from J, with 11 bases in between. This CDR3 is built from 13 residues. CDR3 loop: CASSPRWSYEQYF. CDR3 nucleotide sequence: TGTGCCAGCAGCCCTCGTTGGAGCTACGAGCAGTACTTC.

The V gene is TRBV5-1, the J gene TRBJ2-2, with TRBD1 matching over 7 bases. CDR1 SGHRS and CDR2 YFSETQ come from the germline V gene. The V gene end was trimmed by 4 bases and the J gene end by 1 base; junction bases not matched to a gene: 4. The CDR3 has 15 residues. The CDR3 region has the DNA TGCGCCAGCAGCACAGGGGATTTGAACACCGGGGAGCTGTTTTTT. Translation gives CASSTGDLNTGELFF.

V gene TRBV7-9 combines with J gene TRBJ1-6; D remains ambiguous. Germline assignment: CDR1 SEHNR and CDR2 FQNEAQ (reference sequence). The CDR3 length is 12 residues. Trimming cost V 6 bases and J 9 bases, with 9 bases left between them. CDR3 in DNA: TGTGCCAGCAGTTCCCCTCGTTCACCCCTCCACTTT. Translated, it gives CASSSPRSPLHF.

This chain connects TRBV29-1 to TRBJ1-2; 8 bases line up with TRBD1. CDR1 is SQVTM, CDR2 ANQGSEA, per germline. This CDR3 is 13 amino acids long. V lost 8 bases, J lost 4 bases, and 9 bases stayed unmatched. This CDR3 is CSFSPTGVYGYTF. Here the CDR3 DNA reads TGCAGCTTTTCCCCGACAGGGGTCTATGGCTACACCTTC.

This clonotype was seen only a few times. This sequence joins TRBV4-2 and TRBJ2-1, with 8 nucleotides matching TRBD1. Germline V gives CDR1 LGHNA, CDR2 YNFKEQ. The CDR3 sequence is 16 residues long. The trim removed 1 base at V and 6 bases at J, leaving 8 bases unmatched. CDR3 sequence: CASSQAGGGLGNEQFF. The DNA for the CDR3 is TGTGCCAGCAGCCAAGCAGGGGGCGGACTGGGCAATGAGCAGTTCTTC.

This clonotype was recorded a few times. This chain links TRBV7-8 with TRBJ2-2; D remains ambiguous. This CDR3 spans 15 amino acids. The germline V and J ends were trimmed by 8 bases and 5 bases, with 18 bases remaining between them. Germline V gene data show CDR1 as SGHVS and CDR2 as FQNEAQ. The CDR3 spells CASGVRRMVTGELFF. CDR3 bases: TGTGCCAGCGGGGTGAGGCGGATGGTTACCGGGGAGCTGTTTTTT.

This CDR3 is CASSWGQGRNEQFF. The CDR3, as DNA: TGTGCCAGCAGCTGGGGACAGGGGAGGAATGAGCAGTTCTTC. The chain combines TRBV7-2 with TRBJ2-1; TRBD1 agrees at 10 bases. Unmatched junction bases numbered 4, after V lost 4 bases and J lost 7 bases. CDR3 length equals 14 residues. CDR1 is SGHTA, CDR2 FQGNSA, per germline.

This clonotype was detected a few times. The rearrangement uses TRBV7-2 and TRBJ1-2; 8 positions agree with TRBD1. CDR1 is SGHTA, CDR2 FQGNSA, per germline. The CDR3 totals 14 residues. V shed 3 bases, J shed 7 bases, and the junction held 7 bases outside the gene matches. The CDR3: CASSFGQGFFGYTF. Written as DNA, the CDR3 is TGTGCCAGCAGCTTCGGACAGGGATTCTTTGGCTACACCTTC.

The V and J genes are TRBV11-2 and TRBJ2-1; D call uncertain. The V and J ends lost 1 base and 10 bases respectively, with 8 bases between them. This CDR3 has 12 amino acids. Germline CDR1 SGHAT, CDR2 FQNNGV. DNA of the CDR3: TGTGCCAGCAGCTTAGCTTTCCGCGAGCAGTTCTTC. Translation gives CASSLAFREQFF.